Each of the 5 T cell receptor beta chains below was sequenced from the same sample in a study of CD8 T cells in Susac syndrome. After extraction with the RNeasy kit, roughly 0.45 to 1 ug of the RNA was reverse transcribed using random hexamers. Via MiXCR, TCRdb re-called the immunoSEQ multiplex PCR reads, giving one row per CDR3 protein. Of some 150,000 distinct CDR3 sequences listed, approximately 93% are singletons. The sequenced material came from CD8+ T cells from PBMCs. These TCRs come from a human donor with multiple sclerosis.

This chain links TRBV6-4 with TRBJ2-1; maybe TRBD1 (6 bases). Germline V CDR1 and CDR2: MRHNA, SNTAGT. The CDR3 runs 17 residues. V lost 0 bases, J lost 2 bases, and 14 bases lay in between. Here the CDR3 DNA reads TGTGCCAGCAGTGACTCCCCGCAGGGGTGGACCTACAATGAGCAGTTCTTC. It yields the protein CASSDSPQGWTYNEQFF.

The chain employs TRBV18 and TRBJ2-5; weak D call: TRBD1 (5 bases). This CDR3 spans 17 amino acids. Germline V gene data show CDR1 as KGHSH and CDR2 as LQKENI. Trimming removed 1 base from V and 1 base from J, with 16 bases in between. DNA of the CDR3: TGTGCCAGCTCACCACGGGTTCTGGACAATCGCCAAGAGACCCAGTACTTC. This translates into CASSPRVLDNRQETQYF.

The V call is TRBV9, the J call TRBJ1-2; D possibly corresponds to TRBD1 (6 bases). The CDR3 totals 12 residues. The V gene's germline CDR1 is SGDLS and CDR2 YYNGEE. Trimming stripped 5 bases from V and 4 bases from J, with 9 bases between. The CDR3 nucleotides are TGTGCCAGCAGGCAGGGGTCCTATGGCTACACCTTC. Its protein product is CASRQGSYGYTF.

The V gene is TRBV27, the J gene TRBJ2-7; the match to TRBD1 covers 7 bases. V gave up 3 bases and J gave up 3 bases; unmatched junction bases: 5. The germline V gene has CDR1 MNHEY and CDR2 SMNVEV (reference sequence). The CDR3 has 14 residues. For the CDR3, the DNA is TGTGCCAGCAGTTTGTCCAGGGGGAACTACGAGCAGTACTTC. Protein sequence: CASSLSRGNYEQYF.

The count of this clonotype is one. The rearrangement links TRBV7-9 to TRBJ2-7; D gene ambiguous. Germline-derived CDR1 and CDR2 are SEHNR and FQNEAQ (reference sequence). The V end was cut by 4 bases, the J end by 0 bases, with 7 bases between. The CDR3 has 13 residues. In DNA, the CDR3 is TGTGCCAGCAGCTCTACCTACTCCTACGAGCAGTACTTC. The encoded protein is CASSSTYSYEQYF. Together with reference TRBV7-9 and TRBJ2-7, the CDR3 gives the full variable domain: DTGVSQNPRHKITKRGQNVTFRCDPISEHNRLYWYRQTLGQGPEFLTYFQNEAQLEKSRLLSDRFSAERPKGSFSTLEIQRTEQGDSAMYLCASSSTYSYEQYFGPGTRLTVT.